The subject of this entry is one TCR beta chain. This clonotype was counted a few times. No cognate antigen has been identified for it. Base qualities are not provided; no much larger clone lies one nucleotide away. The data were taken from a study of response to subunit inactivated influenza vaccine (dated by TCRdb to between 2017 and 2018). Broadly, across the study: Deep quantitative profiling of the T cell receptor repertoire was used in the study to follow responses to a trivalent subunit inactivated influenza vaccine. Findings and caveats that apply to the study as a whole: According to the authors, only a limited number of new T cells may be recruited by each seasonal influenza vaccination.

CDR3 length: 14 amino acids, cysteine to phenylalanine. The DNA shown is the 42-base CDR3, in frame from base 1. The junction carries 17 bases between V and J, which are trimmed by 8 bases and 5 bases respectively. According to the germline V gene, CDR1 reads SGHRS and CDR2 reads YFSETQ. To prepare the library, RT-PCR was applied. Instrument on record: Illumina HiSeq 2500. TCRdb ran its own pipeline on the public reads, namely fastp trimming at Q25 and MiXCR clone calling, and kept in-frame beta chains. Every CDR3 protein is listed once, alongside the most common genes and DNA of its rows. The sample records 500,000 to 550,000 distinct CDR3 sequences, around 8% of which are singletons. The biggest ten clones account for 10% to 15% of the sample.

Rearrangement joined TRBV5-1 to TRBJ2-1, with the D call perhaps TRBD1 or TRBD2, each one matching 5 bases. The input for sequencing was PBMCs from blood, taken roughly 24 months after vaccination. This receptor was taken from a man in his fifties or sixties who received an inactivated influenza vaccine. Donor details come from another sample of the same person, matched by shared clones. Read as DNA, the sequence is TGCGCCAGTGACCGTGTGGGACCCCACAATGAGCAGTTCTTC. Translated, it reads CASDRVGPHNEQFF.